The sequence of this T cell receptor beta chain was determined in a study of blood T cell repertoires in COVID-19. Looking at the study overall: Sites across the United States, Italy and Spain contributed samples from acute and convalescent COVID-19.

Per the original data handling: Cell counts per sample came from amplifying reference gene primers. Profiling relied on immunoSEQ multiplex PCR, and the TCRdb table lists in-frame clones only, not all of them. D and trimming were read from the DNA, whereas the V and J calls and clone size are those reported in that table. The sample lists about 130,000 clones, 78% occurring once. Germline CDR1 is LNHDA and CDR2 is SQIVND (reference sequence). The CDR3 is made up of 14 amino acids. The V and J ends lost 3 bases and 3 bases respectively, with 11 bases between them. This TCR derives from a man between 60 and 75 years old who had recovered from COVID-19. Sample: peripheral blood. The rearrangement uses TRBV19 and TRBJ1-2; tentatively, D is TRBD1 (6 bases). The CDR3 loop reads CASSIWDTDYGYTF. CDR3 DNA: TGTGCCAGTAGTATTTGGGACACCGACTATGGCTACACCTTC.